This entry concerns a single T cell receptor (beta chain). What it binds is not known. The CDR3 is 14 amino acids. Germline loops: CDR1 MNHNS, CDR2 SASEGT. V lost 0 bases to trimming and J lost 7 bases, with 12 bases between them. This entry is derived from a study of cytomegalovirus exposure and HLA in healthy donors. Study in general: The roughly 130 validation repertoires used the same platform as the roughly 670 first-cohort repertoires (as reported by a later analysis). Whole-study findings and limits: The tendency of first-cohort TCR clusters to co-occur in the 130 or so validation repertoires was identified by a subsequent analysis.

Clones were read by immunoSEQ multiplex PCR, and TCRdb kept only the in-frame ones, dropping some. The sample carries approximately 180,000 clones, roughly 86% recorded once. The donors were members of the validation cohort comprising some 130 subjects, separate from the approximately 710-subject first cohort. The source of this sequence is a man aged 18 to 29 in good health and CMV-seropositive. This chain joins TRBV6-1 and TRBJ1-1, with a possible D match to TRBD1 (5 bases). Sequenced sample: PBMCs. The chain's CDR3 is CASSEARRVGEAFF. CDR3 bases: TGTGCCAGCAGTGAAGCGCGCAGGGTAGGTGAAGCTTTCTTT.